The rows below give T cell receptor beta chains drawn from one sample of a study of CXCR3-negative and CXCR3-positive naive CD8 T cells. TCRdb re-called the 5' RACE reads; one entry per CDR3 protein, DNA not given. Reported are some 40,000 distinct CDR3 sequences; the ten largest clones contain more than 7%. Sequencing used memory CD8+ T cells from blood. The origin of the receptors is a human donor in good health. Some clones in this sample may be carry-over from other donors' samples. The CDR3 runs from the conserved cysteine through the conserved F or W. Only part of the rows carry a size: once, few, many, or a class if the clone is expanded.

V: TRBV6-2/TRBV6-3
size: NA
J: TRBJ1-5
CDR3: CASSTTYDSYNQPQHF

V: TRBV5-1
size: NA
J: TRBJ2-7
CDR3: CASSFRGDDEQYF

V: TRBV4-3
size: NA
J: TRBJ1-1
CDR3: CASSQDWGATEAFF

V: TRBV29-1
size: NA
J: TRBJ2-7
CDR3: CSVETGGSYEQYF

V: TRBV25-1
size: NA
J: TRBJ2-5
CDR3: CASSEEGFETQYF

V: TRBV6-2/TRBV6-3
size: NA
J: TRBJ2-3
CDR3: CASSSGRPAGNEQYF

V: TRBV11-3
size: NA
J: TRBJ2-7
CDR3: CASSFYRGQSYEQYF

V: TRBV7-9
size: NA
J: TRBJ1-1
CDR3: CASSPRDRTNTEAFF

V: TRBV12-3/TRBV12-4
size: NA
J: TRBJ2-5
CDR3: CASRHRDGYQETQYF

V: TRBV4-2
size: NA
J: TRBJ2-7
CDR3: CASSQDPGNEQYF

V: TRBV29-1
size: NA
J: TRBJ2-2
CDR3: CSAPTGTGELFF

V: TRBV7-9
size: NA
J: TRBJ2-1
CDR3: CASSPGGGYYNEQFF

V: TRBV29-1
size: NA
J: TRBJ2-2
CDR3: CSARDSSNTGELFF

V: TRBV28
size: NA
J: TRBJ2-2
CDR3: CASSRRDLLNTGELFF

V: TRBV7-3
size: NA
J: TRBJ1-2
CDR3: CASSLNDGDRTLYGYTF

V: TRBV12-5
size: NA
J: TRBJ1-5
CDR3: CASGFGESNQPQHF

V: TRBV24-1
size: NA
J: TRBJ2-2
CDR3: CATSDLLTDNTGELFF

V: TRBV3-1
size: NA
J: TRBJ2-7
CDR3: CASSPLDGGYEQYF

V: TRBV7-9
size: NA
J: TRBJ2-7
CDR3: CASSLLGETPTIYEQYF

V: TRBV29-1
size: NA
J: TRBJ2-1
CDR3: CSAAPSLAGGPSSYNEQFF

V: TRBV25-1
size: NA
J: TRBJ2-3
CDR3: CASMPIAYTDTQYF

V: TRBV7-9
size: NA
J: TRBJ1-4
CDR3: CASNTARDSNEKLFF

V: TRBV25-1
size: NA
J: TRBJ1-1
CDR3: CASSELKETFF

V: TRBV2
size: NA
J: TRBJ2-1
CDR3: CARAVGDRVLDEQFF

V: TRBV27
size: NA
J: TRBJ2-7
CDR3: CASSYTGGFSYEQYF

V: TRBV28
size: NA
J: TRBJ2-2
CDR3: CASSVTGGSNTGELFF

V: TRBV20-1
size: NA
J: TRBJ2-3
CDR3: CSAWSGRAPDTQYF

V: TRBV7-9
size: NA
J: TRBJ2-7
CDR3: CAIPGVSYEQYF

V: TRBV6-5
size: NA
J: TRBJ1-4
CDR3: CASRPGQGNEKLFF

V: TRBV6-1
size: NA
J: TRBJ2-1
CDR3: CASSDGHNEQFF

V: TRBV3-1
size: NA
J: TRBJ2-3
CDR3: CASMGDSTDTQYF

V: TRBV4-1
size: NA
J: TRBJ2-1
CDR3: CASSQVGGGPKHNEQFF

V: TRBV28
size: NA
J: TRBJ2-5
CDR3: CASSLSAGTPQETQYF

V: TRBV14
size: NA
J: TRBJ2-1
CDR3: CASGERYSGGANEQFF

V: TRBV7-9
size: NA
J: TRBJ2-7
CDR3: CASSSLDLAGGQPYEQYF

V: TRBV7-9
size: NA
J: TRBJ2-3
CDR3: CASIGGESDTQYF

V: TRBV21-1
size: NA
J: TRBJ2-1
CDR3: CASSPKQGVGNEQFF

V: TRBV5-6
size: NA
J: TRBJ1-4
CDR3: CASTHRDSEKLFF

V: TRBV4-3
size: NA
J: TRBJ2-1
CDR3: CASSQGQGEVNEQFF

V: TRBV4-2
size: NA
J: TRBJ2-2
CDR3: CATKGGTGASGELFF

V: TRBV11-3
size: NA
J: TRBJ1-1
CDR3: CASSFLRETEAFF

V: TRBV4-2
size: NA
J: TRBJ1-4
CDR3: CASSQELARGEKLFF

V: TRBV7-9
size: medium-sized
J: TRBJ1-4
CDR3: CASSTRQGLEEKLFF